This TCR beta chain was retrieved from a study of a mutant IDH1 vaccine in newly diagnosed glioma. Study information: Beforehand, treatment had been radiotherapy, temozolomide, or both; the majority received both.

This CDR3 contains 17 residues. Germline lookup yields CDR1 SGDLS and CDR2 YYNGEE. The J segment lost 3 bases and the V segment lost 0 bases, leaving 11 bases of the junction unmatched. Sequencing used immunoSEQ multiplex PCR; TCRdb keeps in-frame clones, though not all of them. This sample has about 27,000 clones, with about 92% found just once. Time point here: baseline, week 1 (first vaccination visit). Noted treatment: pre-vaccination baseline after standard-of-care therapy. Donors had new WHO grade 3 or 4 IDH1-mutant, ATRX-lost astrocytomas. The clonotype originates from a man aged 35-49 years with glioma. This chain uses TRBV9 with TRBJ2-5; 7 bases agree with TRBD2. The sequencing here drew on PBMCs, taken from a glioma patient treated with radiotherapy, temozolomide or both. This CDR3 is CASSVVPRGESKETQYF. Written as DNA, the CDR3 is TGTGCCAGCAGCGTAGTCCCCCGGGGGGAGTCTAAAGAGACCCAGTACTTC.